This T cell receptor (beta chain) was profiled in a study of T cell responses to AZD1222 COVID-19 vaccine. The ends were cut back, 5 bases at V and 0 bases at J, with 11 bases in the middle. This CDR3 has 14 amino acids. Germline CDR1 reads MDHEN; CDR2 reads SYDVKM. Study-wide points: Spike-specific TCR breadth and depth grew following two AZD1222 doses. At baseline, just 6 or 7 AZD1222 recipients tested seropositive. Repertoire sampling occurred only after the peak T cell response. White British donors predominated, females outnumbered males, and clonal diversity was possibly underestimated.

TCRdb keeps only in-frame clones here, not all; method: immunoSEQ multiplex PCR. The repertoire holds about 94,000 clones, with 85% as singletons. A word on this clone: Its specificity is not known.

Sequenced here: peripheral blood, sampled 28 days after the second AZD1222 dose. The chain uses TRBV28 and TRBJ2-7; no clear D. The sequence derives from an adult who received the AZD1222 COVID-19 vaccine. Written as DNA, the CDR3 is TGTGCCAGCAGTCCGACGCTCGCCTCCTACGAGCAGTACTTC. Protein product: CASSPTLASYEQYF.